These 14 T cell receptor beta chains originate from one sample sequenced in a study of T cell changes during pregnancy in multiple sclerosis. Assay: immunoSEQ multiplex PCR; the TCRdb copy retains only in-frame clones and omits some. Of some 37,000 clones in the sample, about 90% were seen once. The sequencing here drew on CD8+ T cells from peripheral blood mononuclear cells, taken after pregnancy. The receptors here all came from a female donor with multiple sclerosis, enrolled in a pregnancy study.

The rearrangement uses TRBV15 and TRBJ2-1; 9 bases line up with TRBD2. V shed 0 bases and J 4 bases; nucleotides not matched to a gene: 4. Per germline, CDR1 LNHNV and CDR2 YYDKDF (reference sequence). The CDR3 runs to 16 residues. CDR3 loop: CATSRDGTSRYNEQFF. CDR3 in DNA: TGTGCCACCAGCAGAGATGGGACTAGCAGATACAATGAGCAGTTCTTC.

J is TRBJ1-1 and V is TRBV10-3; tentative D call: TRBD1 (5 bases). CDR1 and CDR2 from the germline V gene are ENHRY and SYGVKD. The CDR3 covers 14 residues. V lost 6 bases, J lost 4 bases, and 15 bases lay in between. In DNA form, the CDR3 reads TGTGCCATCAGGGGGCACCAACGGTCCACTGAAGCTTTCTTT. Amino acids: CAIRGHQRSTEAFF.

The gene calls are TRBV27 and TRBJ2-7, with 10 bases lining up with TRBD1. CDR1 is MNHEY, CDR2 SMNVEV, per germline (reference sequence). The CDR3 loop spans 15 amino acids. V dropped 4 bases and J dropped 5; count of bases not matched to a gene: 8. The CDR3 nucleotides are TGTGCCAGCAGTTCCCGACAGGGGGCGGACAACGAGCAGTACTTC. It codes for CASSSRQGADNEQYF.

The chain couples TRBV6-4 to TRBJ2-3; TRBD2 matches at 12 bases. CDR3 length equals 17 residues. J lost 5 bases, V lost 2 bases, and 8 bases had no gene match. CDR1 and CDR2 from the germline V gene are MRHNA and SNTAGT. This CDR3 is CASSDLPSGRALDTQYF. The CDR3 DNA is TGTGCCAGCAGTGACCTCCCTAGCGGGAGGGCCCTAGATACGCAGTATTTT.

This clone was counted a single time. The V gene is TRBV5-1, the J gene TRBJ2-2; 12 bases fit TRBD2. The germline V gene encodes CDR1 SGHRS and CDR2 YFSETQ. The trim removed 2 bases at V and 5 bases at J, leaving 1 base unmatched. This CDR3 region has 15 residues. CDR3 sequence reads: CASSFGLAGTGELFF. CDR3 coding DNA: TGCGCCAGCAGCTTTGGACTAGCGGGGACCGGGGAGCTGTTTTTT.

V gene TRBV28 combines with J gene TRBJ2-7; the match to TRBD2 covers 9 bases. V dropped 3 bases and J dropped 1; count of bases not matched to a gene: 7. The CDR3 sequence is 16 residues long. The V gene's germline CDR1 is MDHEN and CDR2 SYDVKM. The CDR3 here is CASSLGLAGGSYEQYF. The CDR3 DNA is TGTGCCAGCAGTTTGGGACTAGCCGGGGGGTCCTACGAGCAGTACTTC.

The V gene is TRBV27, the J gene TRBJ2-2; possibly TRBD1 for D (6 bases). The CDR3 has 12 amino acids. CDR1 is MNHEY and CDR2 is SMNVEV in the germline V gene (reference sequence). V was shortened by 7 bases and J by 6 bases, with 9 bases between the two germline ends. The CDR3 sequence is CASTTGPGELFF. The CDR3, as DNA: TGTGCCAGCACCACAGGGCCCGGGGAGCTGTTTTTT.

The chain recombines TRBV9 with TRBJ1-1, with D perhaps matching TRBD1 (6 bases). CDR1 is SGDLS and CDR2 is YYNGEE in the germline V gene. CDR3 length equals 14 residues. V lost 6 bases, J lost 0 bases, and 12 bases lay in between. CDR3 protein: CASNQGSMNTEAFF. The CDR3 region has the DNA TGTGCCAGCAACCAGGGGAGTATGAACACTGAAGCTTTCTTT.

The CDR3 protein is CAISERDMNTEAFF. CDR3 coding DNA: TGTGCCATCAGTGAAAGAGACATGAACACTGAAGCTTTCTTT. The genes are TRBV10-3 and TRBJ1-1, with unresolved D. The CDR3 extends over 14 amino acids. Deletions cut 3 bases from V and 0 bases from J, with 8 bases between. From germline, CDR1 is ENHRY and CDR2 SYGVKD.

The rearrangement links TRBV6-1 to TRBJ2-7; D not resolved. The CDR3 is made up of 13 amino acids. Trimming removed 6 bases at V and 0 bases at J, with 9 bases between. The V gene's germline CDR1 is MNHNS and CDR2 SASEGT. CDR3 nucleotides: TGTGCCAGCAGGTCAGGCAGCTCCTACGAGCAGTACTTC. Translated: CASRSGSSYEQYF.

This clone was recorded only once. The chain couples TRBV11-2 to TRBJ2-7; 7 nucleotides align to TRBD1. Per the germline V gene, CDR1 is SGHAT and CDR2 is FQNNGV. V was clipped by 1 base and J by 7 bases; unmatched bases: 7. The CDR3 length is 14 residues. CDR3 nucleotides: TGTGCCAGCAGCTTAGCGGCAGGGGGTGATGAGCAGTACTTC. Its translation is CASSLAAGGDEQYF.

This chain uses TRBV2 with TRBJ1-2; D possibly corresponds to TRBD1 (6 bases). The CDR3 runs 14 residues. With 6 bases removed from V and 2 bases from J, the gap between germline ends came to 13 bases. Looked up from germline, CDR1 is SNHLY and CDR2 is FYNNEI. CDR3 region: CASRAFQGNYGYTF. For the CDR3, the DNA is TGTGCCAGCAGGGCATTCCAGGGGAACTATGGCTACACCTTC.

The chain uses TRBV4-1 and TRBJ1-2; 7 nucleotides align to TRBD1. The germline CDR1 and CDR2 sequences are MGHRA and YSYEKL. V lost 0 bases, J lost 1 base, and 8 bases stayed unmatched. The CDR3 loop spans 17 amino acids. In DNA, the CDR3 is TGCGCCAGCAGCCAAGACATGTCGACAGGGCTTAACTATGGCTACACCTTC. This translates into CASSQDMSTGLNYGYTF.

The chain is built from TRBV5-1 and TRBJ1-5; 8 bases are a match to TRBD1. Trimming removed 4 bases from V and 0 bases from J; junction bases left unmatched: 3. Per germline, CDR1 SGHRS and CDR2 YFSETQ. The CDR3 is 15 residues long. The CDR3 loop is CASSETGDSNQPQHF. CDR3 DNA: TGCGCCAGCAGCGAGACAGGGGATAGCAATCAGCCCCAGCATTTT.